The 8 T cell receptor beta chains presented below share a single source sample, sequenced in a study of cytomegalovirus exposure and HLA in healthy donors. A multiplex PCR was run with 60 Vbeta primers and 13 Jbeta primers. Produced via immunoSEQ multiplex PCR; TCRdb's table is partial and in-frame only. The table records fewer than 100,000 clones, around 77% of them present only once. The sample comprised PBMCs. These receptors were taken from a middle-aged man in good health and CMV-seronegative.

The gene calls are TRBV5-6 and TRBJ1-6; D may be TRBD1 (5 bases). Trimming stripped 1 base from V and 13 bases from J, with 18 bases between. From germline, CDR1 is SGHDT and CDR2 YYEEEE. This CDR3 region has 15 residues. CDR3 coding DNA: TGTGCCAGCAGCTTGAGGCGGTCGGGGGGGGATCCCCTCCACTTT. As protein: CASSLRRSGGDPLHF.

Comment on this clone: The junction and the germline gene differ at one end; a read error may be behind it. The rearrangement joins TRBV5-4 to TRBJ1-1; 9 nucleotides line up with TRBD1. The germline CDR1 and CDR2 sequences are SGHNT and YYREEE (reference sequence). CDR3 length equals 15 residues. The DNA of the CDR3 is TGTGCCAGCAGTCCGAGACAGGGGGGGAACACTGAAACTTTCTTT. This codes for CASSPRQGGNTETFF. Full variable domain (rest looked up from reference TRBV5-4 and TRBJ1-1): ETGVTQSPTHLIKTRGQQVTLRCSSQSGHNTVSWYQQALGQGPQFIFQYYREEENGRGNFPPRFSGLQFPNYSSELNVNALELDDSALYLCASSPRQGGNTETFFGQGTRLTVV.

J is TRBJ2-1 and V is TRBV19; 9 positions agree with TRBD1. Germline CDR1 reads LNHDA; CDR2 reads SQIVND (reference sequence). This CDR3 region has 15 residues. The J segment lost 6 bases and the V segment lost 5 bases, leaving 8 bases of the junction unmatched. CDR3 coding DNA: TGTGCCAGTAGTTCCGCGGGACAGGGAAGCAATGAGCAGTTCTTC. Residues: CASSSAGQGSNEQFF.

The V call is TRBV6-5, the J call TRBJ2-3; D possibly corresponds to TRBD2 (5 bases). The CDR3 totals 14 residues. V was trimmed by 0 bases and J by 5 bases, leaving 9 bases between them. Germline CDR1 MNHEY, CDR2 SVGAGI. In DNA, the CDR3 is TGTGCCAGCAGTTACTCTCCAGGAGGAGATACGCAGTATTTT. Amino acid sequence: CASSYSPGGDTQYF.

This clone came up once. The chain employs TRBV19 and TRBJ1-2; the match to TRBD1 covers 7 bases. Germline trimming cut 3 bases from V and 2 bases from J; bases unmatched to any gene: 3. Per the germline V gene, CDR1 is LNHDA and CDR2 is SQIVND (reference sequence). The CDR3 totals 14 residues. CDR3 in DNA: TGTGCCAGTAGTATCCGGGGACAGAACTATGGCTACACCTTC. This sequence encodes CASSIRGQNYGYTF.

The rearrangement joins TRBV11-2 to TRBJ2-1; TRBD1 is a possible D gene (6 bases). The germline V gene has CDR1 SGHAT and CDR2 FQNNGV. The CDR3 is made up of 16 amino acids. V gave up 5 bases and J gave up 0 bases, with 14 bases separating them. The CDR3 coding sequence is TGTGCCAGCAGCAGGAACAGGGACCTCTCCTACAATGAGCAGTTCTTC. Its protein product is CASSRNRDLSYNEQFF.

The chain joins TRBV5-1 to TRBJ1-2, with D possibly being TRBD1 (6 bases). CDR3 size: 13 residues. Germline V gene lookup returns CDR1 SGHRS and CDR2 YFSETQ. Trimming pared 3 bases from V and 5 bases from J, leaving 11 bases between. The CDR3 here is CASSSGTPYGYTF. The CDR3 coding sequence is TGCGCCAGCAGCTCCGGGACACCGTATGGCTACACCTTC.

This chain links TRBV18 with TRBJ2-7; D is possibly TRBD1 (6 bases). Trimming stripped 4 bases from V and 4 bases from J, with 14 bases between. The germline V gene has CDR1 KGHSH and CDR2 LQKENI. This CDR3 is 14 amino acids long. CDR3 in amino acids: CASSRDRRGYEQYF. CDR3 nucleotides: TGTGCCAGCTCACGCGACAGGCGCGGGTACGAGCAGTACTTC.